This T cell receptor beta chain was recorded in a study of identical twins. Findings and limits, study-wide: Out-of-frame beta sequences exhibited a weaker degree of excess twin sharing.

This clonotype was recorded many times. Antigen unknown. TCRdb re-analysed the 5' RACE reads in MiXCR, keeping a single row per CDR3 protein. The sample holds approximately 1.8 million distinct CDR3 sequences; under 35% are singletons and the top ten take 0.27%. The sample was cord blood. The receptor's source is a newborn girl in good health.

CDR3: CASSQDHRVGYTF. DNA of the CDR3: TGTGCCAGCAGCCAAGATCACAGGGTTGGCTACACCTTC. The chain links TRBV3-1 to TRBJ1-2; a possible D gene is TRBD1 (6 bases). CDR1 and CDR2 (germline): LGHDT, YNNKEL (reference sequence). With 0 bases removed from V and 7 bases from J, the gap between germline ends came to 9 bases. The length of the CDR3 is 13 residues. The whole variable domain, remainder taken from reference TRBV3-1 and TRBJ1-2, is DTAVSQTPKYLVTQMGNDKSIKCEQNLGHDTMYWYKQDSKKFLKIMFSYNNKELIINETVPNRFSPKSPDKAHLNLHINSLELGDSAVYFCASSQDHRVGYTFGSGTRLTVV.